Detailed here is one T cell receptor (beta chain). No antigen is known for it. A read error may explain this, as a much larger clone is one base away. Study-level points and caveats: The TCR gene usage of tumor memory CD4+ T cells clustered together with blood and lymph node memory CD4+ cells and with lymph node naive CD4+ cells. Tumor Tregs overlapped most with tumor, then blood, naive CD4+ cells.

Naive CD4+ T cells were purified with Tregs depleted by CD25. The germline V gene has CDR1 MNHEY and CDR2 SVGAGI. The CDR3 runs to 14 residues. TCRdb analysed the 5' RACE reads with MiXCR anew, one entry per CDR3 protein. This repertoire shows about 62,000 distinct CDR3 sequences, more than 25% found once; its top ten account for 2.3%. Sequences were obtained from tumor-infiltrating naive CD4+ T cells sorted from the breast tumor. The subset is: naive CD4+ T cells, CD4+CD45RA+CD25-. The V and J genes are TRBV6-5 and TRBJ2-1, with 13 bases fitting TRBD2. The source of this sequence is a female donor with breast cancer. In DNA, the CDR3 is TGTACCAGCAGTGGGCGACTAGCGGGAGGTGAGCAGTTCTTC. Residues: CTSSGRLAGGEQFF.